The 21 T cell receptor beta chains given below trace back to one sample, sequenced in a study of Tregs in tolerant kidney transplant recipients. Data came from immunoSEQ multiplex PCR; TCRdb stores just in-frame clones and leaves some out. The sample contains 100,000 to 120,000 clones, 90% of which appear only once. Specimen: CD4+ T cells from blood, collected before the transplant. These receptors all stem from a human donor who received a combined kidney and bone marrow transplant.

The J gene is TRBJ2-7, the V gene TRBV5-1, with D tentatively TRBD2 (6 bases). Germline assignment: CDR1 SGHRS and CDR2 YFSETQ. The length of the CDR3 is 17 residues. The V and J ends lost 7 bases and 0 bases respectively, with 23 bases between them. The CDR3 DNA is TGCGCCAGCTGCCCCCTGGTCCTAGCGAGGAGCTCCTACGAGCAGTACTTC. It specifies CASCPLVLARSSYEQYF.

The chain has TRBV7-9 and TRBJ1-1, with TRBD1 as a possible D gene (5 bases). The CDR3 has 14 residues. The germline V gene has CDR1 SEHNR and CDR2 FQNEAQ (reference sequence). Trimming stripped 3 bases from V and 1 base from J, with 9 bases between. This chain's CDR3 is CASSLAGRNTEAFF. CDR3 sequence (DNA): TGTGCCAGCAGCTTGGCGGGGCGGAACACTGAAGCTTTCTTT.

The J gene is TRBJ2-7, the V gene TRBV7-2; 11 bases match TRBD2. The CDR3 is made up of 16 amino acids. V trimming: 2 bases; J trimming: 1 base; junction bases outside the gene matches: 4. The germline V gene encodes CDR1 SGHTA and CDR2 FQGNSA. This CDR3 reads CASSLLGLAGSYEQYF. Here the CDR3 DNA reads TGTGCCAGCAGCTTACTTGGACTAGCGGGTTCCTACGAGCAGTACTTC.

V gene TRBV27 combines with J gene TRBJ2-3; weak D call: TRBD2 (6 bases). Trimming pared 4 bases from V and 0 bases from J, leaving 14 bases between. In germline, CDR1 is MNHEY, CDR2 SMNVEV (reference sequence). The CDR3 is 16 residues long. In nucleotides, the CDR3 is TGTGCCAGCAGTTCCACCAGGACTACCAGCACAGATACGCAGTATTTT. It translates to CASSSTRTTSTDTQYF.

The chain has TRBV28 and TRBJ1-5, with a weak D call TRBD1 (5 bases). V shed 3 bases and J shed 5 bases, with 11 bases lying between them. This CDR3 contains 14 residues. Germline-derived CDR1 and CDR2 are MDHEN and SYDVKM. The CDR3 reads CASSLGGAHQPQHF. CDR3 sequence (DNA): TGTGCCAGCAGTTTGGGAGGGGCCCATCAGCCCCAGCATTTT. Combining the CDR3 with reference TRBV28 and TRBJ1-5 gives the whole variable domain DVKVTQSSRYLVKRTGEKVFLECVQDMDHENMFWYRQDPGLGLRLIYFSYDVKMKEKGDIPEGYSVSREKKERFSLILESASTNQTSMYLCASSLGGAHQPQHFGDGTRLSIL.

The V call is TRBV16, the J call TRBJ1-4; the D gene is possibly TRBD1 (5 bases). V was cut by 4 bases and J by 3 bases, with 15 bases left in between. Germline CDR1 is KGHSY and CDR2 is FQNENV. CDR3 length equals 16 residues. The DNA for the CDR3 is TGTGCCAGCAGCCCCGGGGGTCACCGGTCTAATGAAAAACTGTTTTTT. Encoded protein: CASSPGGHRSNEKLFF.

This chain uses TRBV7-9 with TRBJ2-7; D is possibly TRBD2 (5 bases). CDR1 is SEHNR, CDR2 FQNEAQ, per germline (reference sequence). V lost 7 bases to trimming and J lost 0 bases, with 13 bases between them. This CDR3 is 14 amino acids long. This CDR3 is CASTSPRGSYEQYF. The CDR3 coding sequence is TGTGCCAGCACCTCCCCCCGGGGCTCCTACGAGCAGTACTTC.

The J gene is TRBJ1-4, the V gene TRBV18; D gene unclear. The germline V and J ends were trimmed by 3 bases and 7 bases, with 3 bases remaining between them. The CDR3 runs to 11 residues. Germline CDR1 and CDR2: KGHSH and LQKENI. CDR3 residues: CASSPGEKLFF. The DNA for the CDR3 is TGTGCCAGCTCACCCGGTGAAAAACTGTTTTTT.

This clone occurred once. This chain connects TRBV6-6 to TRBJ2-7; D not certain. Germline V gives CDR1 MNHNY, CDR2 SVGAGI (reference sequence). Trimming removed 8 bases at V and 0 bases at J, with 11 bases between. CDR3 length equals 13 residues. The chain's CDR3 is CASGVGSSYEQYF. Here the CDR3 DNA reads TGTGCCAGCGGCGTGGGCTCCTCCTACGAGCAGTACTTC.

This chain joins TRBV19 and TRBJ2-7; TRBD2 matches 10 bases. Trimming at V came to 5 bases and at J to 1 base, leaving 20 bases not matched to a gene. Germline V CDR1 and CDR2: LNHDA, SQIVND (reference sequence). The CDR3 totals 20 residues. DNA of the CDR3: TGTGCCAGTAGTCCGACGGAGGGAGCTAGCGGGAGACCTTCTTCCTACGAGCAGTACTTC. Translated, it gives CASSPTEGASGRPSSYEQYF.

The chain couples TRBV14 to TRBJ1-1, with D perhaps matching TRBD1 (5 bases). CDR1 and CDR2 from the germline V gene are SGHDN and FVKESK. The V end lost 1 base, the J end lost 1 base, and 10 bases lay between the germline ends. The CDR3 contains 15 residues. The CDR3 loop is CASSQVAGKNTEAFF. CDR3 bases: TGTGCCAGCAGCCAAGTTGCAGGGAAGAACACTGAAGCTTTCTTT. The full variable domain, rest sourced from reference TRBV14 and TRBJ1-1, is EAGVTQFPSHSVIEKGQTVTLRCDPISGHDNLYWYRRVMGKEIKFLLHFVKESKQDESGMPNNRFLAERTGGTYSTLKVQPAELEDSGVYFCASSQVAGKNTEAFFGQGTRLTVV.

V and J are TRBV19 and TRBJ2-7; the D gene is possibly TRBD1 (5 bases). Looked up from germline, CDR1 is LNHDA and CDR2 is SQIVND (reference sequence). There are 14 residues in the CDR3. V lost 1 base, J lost 0 bases, and 7 bases lay in between. The CDR3 protein is CASSIGQGSYEQYF. The CDR3 coding sequence is TGTGCCAGTAGTATAGGTCAGGGCTCCTACGAGCAGTACTTC.

In this sample, this clone turned up once. The rearrangement links TRBV5-1 to TRBJ1-2, with 7 bases matching TRBD1. This CDR3 is 13 amino acids long. V lost 0 bases, J lost 10 bases, and 6 bases stayed unmatched. In germline, CDR1 is SGHRS, CDR2 YFSETQ. CDR3 region: CASSLDSDRAYTF. The DNA of the CDR3 is TGCGCCAGCAGCTTGGATTCAGACAGGGCCTACACCTTC. The whole variable domain, remainder taken from reference TRBV5-1 and TRBJ1-2, is KAGVTQTPRYLIKTRGQQVTLSCSPISGHRSVSWYQQTPGQGLQFLFEYFSETQRNKGNFPGRFSGRQFSNSRSEMNVSTLELGDSALYLCASSLDSDRAYTFGSGTRLTVV.

The rearrangement uses TRBV2 and TRBJ2-2; perhaps TRBD1 as D (5 bases). Between the trimmed V and J ends, which lost 1 base and 7 bases, there was a span of 13 bases. Looked up from germline, CDR1 is SNHLY and CDR2 is FYNNEI. The CDR3 loop spans 15 amino acids. DNA for the CDR3: TGTGCCAGCAGTGAAGGCAGGGTGAAAGGCGGGGAGCTGTTTTTT. This codes for CASSEGRVKGGELFF.

The chain carries TRBV5-6 and TRBJ1-2; D is undetermined. The V gene lost 0 bases and the J gene lost 5 bases, with 8 bases spanning the gap. The CDR3 runs 13 residues. The germline gives CDR1 SGHDT, CDR2 YYEEEE. Written as DNA, the CDR3 is TGTGCCAGCAGCTTGGTGGACTCTTATGGCTACACCTTC. Translating gives CASSLVDSYGYTF. The variable domain in full, with the rest retrieved from reference TRBV5-6 and TRBJ1-2, is DAGVTQSPTHLIKTRGQQVTLRCSPKSGHDTVSWYQQALGQGPQFIFQYYEEEERQRGNFPDRFSGHQFPNYSSELNVNALLLGDSALYLCASSLVDSYGYTFGSGTRLTVV.

The J gene is TRBJ1-3, the V gene TRBV19; no firm D call. The CDR3 covers 18 residues. The germline V and J ends were trimmed by 10 bases and 5 bases, with 30 bases remaining between them. Germline V lookup: CDR1 LNHDA, CDR2 SQIVND (reference sequence). CDR3 protein: CAKPRTTGRADRRNTIYF. In DNA, the CDR3 is TGTGCCAAGCCCCGTACTACTGGGCGGGCCGATCGCCGAAACACCATATATTTT.

The rearrangement joins TRBV7-2 to TRBJ2-3, with 7 bases aligning to TRBD2. The CDR3 contains 17 residues. Germline V gene sequence: CDR1 SGHTA, CDR2 FQGNSA. V was pared by 1 base and J by 1 base, with 8 bases of the junction left unmatched. CDR3 sequence: CASSLDLQRGRTDTQYF. CDR3 nucleotides: TGTGCCAGCAGCTTAGATCTCCAGCGGGGACGCACAGATACGCAGTATTTT.

This chain links TRBV4-1 with TRBJ2-7; weak D call: TRBD1 (5 bases). The CDR3 spans 13 residues. CDR1 is MGHRA and CDR2 is YSYEKL in the germline V gene. The V gene lost 5 bases and the J gene lost 5 bases, with 13 bases spanning the gap. The CDR3 nucleotides are TGCGCCAGCAGCAGGCTTCTAGGGGACGAGCAGTACTTC. Its protein is CASSRLLGDEQYF.

V and J are TRBV10-3 and TRBJ2-2; D perhaps matches TRBD1 (5 bases). The CDR3 runs 15 residues. Trimming left V 0 bases short and J 1 base short, with 6 bases between. The germline V gene has CDR1 ENHRY and CDR2 SYGVKD. In DNA, the CDR3 is TGTGCCATCAGTGAGTCGCAGGGGAACACCGGGGAGCTGTTTTTT. This encodes CAISESQGNTGELFF.

This clone occurred a few times. J is TRBJ2-7 and V is TRBV7-2, with D possibly being TRBD2 (5 bases). Trimming took off 1 base at V and 5 bases at J, with 12 bases between the two ends. CDR1 and CDR2 from the germline V gene are SGHTA and FQGNSA. This CDR3 spans 14 amino acids. The CDR3 nucleotides are TGTGCCAGCAGCTTAGGATCGGTAGCGAACGAGCAGTACTTC. Translated: CASSLGSVANEQYF.

This chain joins TRBV10-1 and TRBJ1-2; tentative D call: TRBD1 (5 bases). The CDR3 sequence is 13 residues long. V lost 4 bases and J 1 base, leaving 7 bases between the germline ends. CDR1 is WNHNN and CDR2 is SYGVQD in the germline V gene (reference sequence). CDR3 nucleotide sequence: TGCGCCAGCAGTGCCGGGGGTAACTATGGCTACACCTTC. Translating gives CASSAGGNYGYTF.